The present T cell receptor (beta chain) was sequenced within a study of blood T cells in healthy people across ages. Turning to this clonotype: No antigen is known for it.

Through a sample-barcoded 5' primer and a J-beta primer mix, a second PCR was run for about 7 to 12 cycles. TCRdb analysed the 5' RACE reads with MiXCR anew, one entry per CDR3 protein. The table records roughly 800,000 distinct CDR3 sequences, 55% to 70% of them present only once. General study points: Whereas aged donors had fewer naive CD4+ cells, long-lived donors had more of them and higher diversity.

Peripheral blood samples of roughly 9.8 milliliters were drawn from each donor. V gave up 6 bases and J gave up 4 bases; unmatched junction bases: 8. The germline CDR1 and CDR2 sequences are DFQATT and SNEGSKA (reference sequence). The CDR3 loop spans 14 amino acids. This rearrangement joins TRBV20-1 to TRBJ2-5, with 10 bases aligning to TRBD2. This sequence was found in a man aged 25 to 45 in good health. The sequenced sample was blood. The CDR3 spells CSAVSGGAGETQYF. The CDR3 DNA sequence: TGCAGTGCAGTGAGCGGGGGGGCGGGAGAGACCCAGTACTTC.